This TCR beta chain originates from a study of chemoradiotherapy in HPV16-positive cancers. Study overall: Two HPV16-positive patients' cells yielded candidate HPV-specific clones and common motifs. Notes on the study in general: Only a couple of HPV16-positive patients supplied the functional HPV-specificity definition. Candidate HPV-specific clones and E7-related TCR motifs grew in tumor during treatment.

Comment on this clone: Its antigen is unidentified.

Some clones are missing from TCRdb's copy, which holds only in-frame ones; the method was immunoSEQ multiplex PCR. Of fewer than 25,000 clones in the sample, roughly 92% were seen once. The origin of this receptor is a human donor with HPV-associated anogenital cancer. Sequenced here: blood, sampled from a patient who underwent chemoradiotherapy.

The CDR3 region has the DNA TGCGCCAGCAGCCTCAGACAGGCGACAGGAACCGGGGAGCTGTTTTTT. Protein sequence: CASSLRQATGTGELFF. The rearrangement joins TRBV4-3 to TRBJ2-2, with a weak D call TRBD1 (6 bases). V was clipped by 4 bases and J by 5 bases, with 17 bases between them. The CDR3 is 16 amino acids. Germline CDR1 and CDR2: LGHNA and YSLEER.